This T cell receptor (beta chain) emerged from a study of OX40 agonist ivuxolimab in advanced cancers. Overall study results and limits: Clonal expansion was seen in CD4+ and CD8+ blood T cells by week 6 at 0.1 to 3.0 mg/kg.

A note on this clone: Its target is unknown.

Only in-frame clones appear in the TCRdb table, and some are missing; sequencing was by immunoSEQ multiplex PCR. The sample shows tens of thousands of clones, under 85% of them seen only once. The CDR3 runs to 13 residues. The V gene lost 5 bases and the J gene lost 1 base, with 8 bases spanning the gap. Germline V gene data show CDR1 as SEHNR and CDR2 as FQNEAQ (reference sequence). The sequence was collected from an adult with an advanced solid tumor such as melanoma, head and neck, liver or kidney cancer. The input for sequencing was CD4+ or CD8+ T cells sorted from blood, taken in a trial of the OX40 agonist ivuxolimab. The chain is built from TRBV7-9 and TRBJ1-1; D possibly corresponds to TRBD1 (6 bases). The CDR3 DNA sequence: TGTGCCAGCAGCCCCAGGGGGAACACTGAAGCTTTCTTT. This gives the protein CASSPRGNTEAFF.